Listed here are 2 T cell receptor beta chains from one sample, sequenced in a study of blood T cell repertoires in COVID-19 (dated by TCRdb to about 2020). The library came from the immunoSEQ multiplex PCR assay. TCRdb took over this immuneACCESS table, retaining in-frame rearrangements with V and J assigned. Such tables are incomplete; in checked studies, under half of the missing clones stem from an unresolved V gene, and the remainder is unexplained. In this sample the table shows 200,000 to 300,000 clones, approximately 88% of which occur a single time. 2.5% of the sample goes to the ten largest clones. The sample comprised PBMCs or T cells enriched from blood (not recorded which). All receptors come from a woman in her 40s with acute COVID-19.

The chain recombines TRBV28 with TRBJ2-7; TRBD2 might be the D (6 bases). V gave up 3 bases and J gave up 4 bases, with 13 bases separating them. The CDR3 contains 14 residues. Germline loops: CDR1 MDHEN, CDR2 SYDVKM. DNA for the CDR3: TGTGCCAGCAGTTTCGGAGGGGCCCTATACGAGCAGTACGTC. Protein: CASSFGGALYEQYV.

The V gene is TRBV5-1, the J gene TRBJ2-1; TRBD2 matches at 11 bases. Germline lookup yields CDR1 SGHRS and CDR2 YFSETQ. V shed 0 bases, J shed 4 bases, and the junction held 6 bases outside the gene matches. This CDR3 is built from 17 residues. CDR3 bases: TGCGCCAGCAGCTTGGTAGCGGGGGGGCCTCCTTACAATGAGCAGTTCTTC. Translating gives CASSLVAGGPPYNEQFF.